A selection of T cell receptor beta chains follows, all from one sample in a study of blood T cell repertoires in COVID-19. Sequenced by immunoSEQ multiplex PCR; TCRdb stores in-frame clones only, minus some. The sample includes just over 200,000 clones, over 60% of them seen just once. Sequenced sample: peripheral blood. The source is a woman in her sixties or seventies with acute or convalescent COVID-19. CDR3s include the opening cysteine and the closing phenylalanine or tryptophan. The D gene is left open where the match is weak. A row's size may be missing; if present it is once, few, many or a size class.

D	V	J	size	DNA	CDR3
.	TRBV11-1	TRBJ2-7	.	TGTGCCAGCAGCTTTCAGGCGAGCCCCTACGAGCAGTACTTC	CASSFQASPYEQYF
TRBD2	TRBV9	TRBJ2-1	.	TGTGCCAGCAGCATGCAAGCGGGAGGGGGCAATGAGCAGTTCTTC	CASSMQAGGGNEQFF
TRBD1	TRBV5-6	TRBJ1-5	.	TGTGCCAGCAGCTTGGCAGGGGGCGCCGAACATTTT	CASSLAGGAEHF
.	TRBV30	TRBJ1-6	.	TGTGCCTGGAGTGTAGGAGCGGACTCACCCCTCCACTTT	CAWSVGADSPLHF
.	TRBV5-6	TRBJ2-1	.	TGTGCCAGCAGCTTGCTGGCCCGCCCCTACAATGAGCAGTTCTTC	CASSLLARPYNEQFF
.	TRBV16	TRBJ1-2	.	TGTGCCAGCAGCCAGACGGCTGGGAGGGCAAACTATGGCTACACCTTC	CASSQTAGRANYGYTF
TRBD2	TRBV5-5	TRBJ2-7	.	TGTGCCAGCAGCTGGAGACTAGCGGGTTCCTACGAGCAGTACTTC	CASSWRLAGSYEQYF
TRBD2	TRBV10-3	TRBJ2-1	.	TGTGCCATCAGTGAGGGGCTAGCGGGAGGCGATGAGCAGTTCTTC	CAISEGLAGGDEQFF
TRBD2	TRBV18	TRBJ2-4	.	TGTGCCAGCTCACCCGGACTAGCGGGGTTAGGCAAAAACATTCAGTACTTC	CASSPGLAGLGKNIQYF
TRBD1	TRBV28	TRBJ1-2	.	TGTGCCAGCAGTGTAATTGGACAGGGGTCCTATGGCTACACCTTC	CASSVIGQGSYGYTF
.	TRBV6-2/TRBV6-3	TRBJ1-5	.	TGTGCCAGCAGTTCGGGGGGCTGGCAGCCCCAGCATTTT	CASSSGGWQPQHF
TRBD2	TRBV2	TRBJ2-7	.	TGTGCCAGCAGGGCCCGGCGAAGCGGGACCTACGAGCAGTACTTC	CASRARRSGTYEQYF
TRBD1	TRBV11-2	TRBJ1-2	few	TGTGCCAGCAGCTTAGCAGGGGGAAGTGGCTACACCTTC	CASSLAGGSGYTF
TRBD2	TRBV6-2/TRBV6-3	TRBJ2-1	.	TGTGCCAGCAGTTACGAGCGGGAGGGGGAGTTCTTC	CASSYEREGEFF
.	TRBV21-1	TRBJ1-1	.	TGTGCCAGCAGCAAAGCATGGACAACGAACACTGAAGCTTTCTTT	CASSKAWTTNTEAFF
TRBD1	TRBV28	TRBJ1-5	.	TGTGCCAGCAGTAAAGACAGGGGGCTCTCTCAGCCCCAGCATTTT	CASSKDRGLSQPQHF